Below are 4 T cell receptor beta chains sequenced from a single sample in a study of shared clonotypes between healthy human individuals. Measured with immunoSEQ multiplex PCR; TCRdb has only the in-frame clones, and not every one. The sample yields more than 1.2 million clones, 98% seen once. Material for sequencing was naive CD4+ T cells sorted from blood. Subset noted: CD45RA+ positively selected. The receptors derive from a man aged 25-40 years in good health.

The J gene is TRBJ2-7, the V gene TRBV11-2; TRBD1 matches at 8 bases. Germline V gene sequence: CDR1 SGHAT, CDR2 FQNNGV. The CDR3 is made up of 14 amino acids. The junction had 7 bases not matched to a gene; V was cut back by 5 bases and J by 4 bases. This CDR3 reads CASSNRTGLYEQYF. The CDR3 nucleotides read TGTGCCAGCAGCAACCGGACAGGGTTATACGAGCAGTACTTC.

The gene calls are TRBV13 and TRBJ2-1, with 12 bases aligning to TRBD2. CDR1 and CDR2 (germline): PRHDT, FYEKMQ (reference sequence). With V trimmed by 5 bases and J by 5 bases, 10 bases remained unmatched. The CDR3 loop spans 17 amino acids. CDR3 region: CASSASGRAFPHNEQFF. CDR3 bases: TGTGCCAGCAGCGCTAGCGGGAGGGCCTTCCCACACAATGAGCAGTTCTTC.

J is TRBJ1-5 and V is TRBV2, with D possibly being TRBD1 (5 bases). Germline CDR1 and CDR2: SNHLY and FYNNEI. V lost 8 bases, J lost 4 bases, and 12 bases lay in between. The CDR3 loop spans 13 amino acids. DNA of the CDR3: TGTGCCAGCGAGCAGGGTGGGAATCAGCCCCAGCATTTT. This encodes CASEQGGNQPQHF.

The chain employs TRBV9 and TRBJ2-1; D is possibly TRBD1 or TRBD2 (5 bases each). The V end was cut by 0 bases, the J end by 7 bases, with 14 bases between. This CDR3 has 15 residues. Germline-derived CDR1 and CDR2 are SGDLS and YYNGEE. The CDR3 sequence: CASSVEGSSGNEQFF. CDR3 in DNA: TGTGCCAGCAGCGTAGAGGGGAGTTCGGGGAATGAGCAGTTCTTC. Combining the CDR3 with reference TRBV9 and TRBJ2-1 gives the whole variable domain DSGVTQTPKHLITATGQRVTLRCSPRSGDLSVYWYQQSLDQGLQFLIQYYNGEERAKGNILERFSAQQFPDLHSELNLSSLELGDSALYFCASSVEGSSGNEQFFGPGTRLTVL.